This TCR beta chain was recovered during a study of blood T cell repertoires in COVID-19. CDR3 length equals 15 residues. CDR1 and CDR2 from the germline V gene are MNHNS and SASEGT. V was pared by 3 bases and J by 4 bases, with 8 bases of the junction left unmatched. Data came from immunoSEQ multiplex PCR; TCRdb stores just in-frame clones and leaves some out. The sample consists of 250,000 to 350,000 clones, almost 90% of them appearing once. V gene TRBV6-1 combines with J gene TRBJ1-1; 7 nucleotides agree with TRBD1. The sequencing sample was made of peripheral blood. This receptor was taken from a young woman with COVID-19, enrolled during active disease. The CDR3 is CASSDPSQGGTEAFF. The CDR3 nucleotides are TGTGCCAGCAGTGACCCCTCCCAGGGGGGCACTGAAGCTTTCTTT.